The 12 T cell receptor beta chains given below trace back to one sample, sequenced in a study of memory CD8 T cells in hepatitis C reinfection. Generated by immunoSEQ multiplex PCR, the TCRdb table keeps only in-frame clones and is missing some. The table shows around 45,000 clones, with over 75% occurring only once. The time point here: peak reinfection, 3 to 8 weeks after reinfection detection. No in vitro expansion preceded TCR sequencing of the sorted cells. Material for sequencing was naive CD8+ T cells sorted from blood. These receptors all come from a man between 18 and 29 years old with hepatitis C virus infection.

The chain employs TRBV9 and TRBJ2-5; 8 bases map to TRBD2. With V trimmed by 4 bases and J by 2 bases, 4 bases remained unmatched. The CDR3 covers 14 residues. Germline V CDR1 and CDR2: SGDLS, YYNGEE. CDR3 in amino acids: CASSSGGAQETQYF. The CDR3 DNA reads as TGTGCCAGCAGCTCCGGGGGGGCGCAAGAGACCCAGTACTTC.

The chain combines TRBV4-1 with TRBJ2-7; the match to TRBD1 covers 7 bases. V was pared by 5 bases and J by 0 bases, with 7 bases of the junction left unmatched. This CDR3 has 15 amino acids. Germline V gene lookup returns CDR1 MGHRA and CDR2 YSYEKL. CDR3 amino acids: CASSYGQASSYEQYF. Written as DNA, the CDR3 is TGCGCCAGCAGCTACGGACAGGCGAGCTCCTACGAGCAGTACTTC.

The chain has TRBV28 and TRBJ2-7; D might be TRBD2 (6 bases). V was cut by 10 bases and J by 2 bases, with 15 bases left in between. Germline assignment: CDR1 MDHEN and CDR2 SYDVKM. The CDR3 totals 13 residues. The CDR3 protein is CAIRPGGTYEQYF. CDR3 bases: TGTGCCATCCGCCCCGGGGGAACCTACGAGCAGTACTTC. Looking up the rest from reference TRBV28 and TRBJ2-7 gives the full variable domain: DVKVTQSSRYLVKRTGEKVFLECVQDMDHENMFWYRQDPGLGLRLIYFSYDVKMKEKGDIPEGYSVSREKKERFSLILESASTNQTSMYLCAIRPGGTYEQYFGPGTRLTVT.

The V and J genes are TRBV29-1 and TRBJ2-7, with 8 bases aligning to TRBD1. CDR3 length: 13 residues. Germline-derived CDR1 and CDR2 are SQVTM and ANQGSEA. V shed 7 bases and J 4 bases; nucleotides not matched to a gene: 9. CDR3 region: CSAGQGIGYEQYF. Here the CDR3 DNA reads TGCAGCGCTGGACAGGGCATCGGTTACGAGCAGTACTTC.

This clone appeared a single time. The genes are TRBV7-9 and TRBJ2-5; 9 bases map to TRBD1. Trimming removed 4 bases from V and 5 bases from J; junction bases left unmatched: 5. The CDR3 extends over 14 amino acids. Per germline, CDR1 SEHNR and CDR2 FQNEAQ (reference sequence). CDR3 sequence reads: CASSSTGGEETQYF. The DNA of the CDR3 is TGTGCCAGCAGCTCCACAGGGGGCGAGGAGACCCAGTACTTC. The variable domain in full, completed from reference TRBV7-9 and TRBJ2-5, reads DTGVSQNPRHKITKRGQNVTFRCDPISEHNRLYWYRQTLGQGPEFLTYFQNEAQLEKSRLLSDRFSAERPKGSFSTLEIQRTEQGDSAMYLCASSSTGGEETQYFGPGTRLLVL.

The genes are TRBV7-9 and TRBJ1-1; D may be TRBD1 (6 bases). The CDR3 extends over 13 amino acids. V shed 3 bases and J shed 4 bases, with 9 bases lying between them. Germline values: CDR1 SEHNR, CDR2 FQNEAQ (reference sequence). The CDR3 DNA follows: TGTGCCAGCAGCTTCCAACAGGGCACTGAAGCTTTCTTT. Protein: CASSFQQGTEAFF. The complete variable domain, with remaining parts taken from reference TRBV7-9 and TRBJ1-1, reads DTGVSQNPRHKITKRGQNVTFRCDPISEHNRLYWYRQTLGQGPEFLTYFQNEAQLEKSRLLSDRFSAERPKGSFSTLEIQRTEQGDSAMYLCASSFQQGTEAFFGQGTRLTVV.

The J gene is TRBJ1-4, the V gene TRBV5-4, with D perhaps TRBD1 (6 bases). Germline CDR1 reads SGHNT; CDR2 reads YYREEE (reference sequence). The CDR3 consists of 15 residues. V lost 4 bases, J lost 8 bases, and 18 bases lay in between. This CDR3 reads CASSARDTNVEKLFF. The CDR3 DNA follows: TGTGCCAGCAGCGCTCGGGACACCAACGTGGAAAAACTGTTTTTT.

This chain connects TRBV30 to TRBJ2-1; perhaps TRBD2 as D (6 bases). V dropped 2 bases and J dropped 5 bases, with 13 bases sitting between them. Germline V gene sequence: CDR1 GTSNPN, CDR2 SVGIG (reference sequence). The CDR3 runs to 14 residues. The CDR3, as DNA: TGTGCCTGGAGTCACCAAGGCGGGAACAATGAGCAGTTCTTC. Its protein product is CAWSHQGGNNEQFF.

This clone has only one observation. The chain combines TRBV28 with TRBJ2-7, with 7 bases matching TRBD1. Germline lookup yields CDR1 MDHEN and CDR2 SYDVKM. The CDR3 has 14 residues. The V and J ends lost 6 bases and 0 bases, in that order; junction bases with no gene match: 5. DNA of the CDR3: TGTGCCAGCAGCCTACAGGGGAGCTCCTACGAGCAGTACTTC. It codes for CASSLQGSSYEQYF.

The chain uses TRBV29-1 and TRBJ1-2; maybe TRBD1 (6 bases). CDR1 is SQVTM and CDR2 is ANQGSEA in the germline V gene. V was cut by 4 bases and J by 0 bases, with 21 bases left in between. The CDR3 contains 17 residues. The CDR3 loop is CSVVLVGQQITNYGYTF. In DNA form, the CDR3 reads TGCAGCGTTGTATTGGTAGGACAGCAAATCACTAACTATGGCTACACCTTC.

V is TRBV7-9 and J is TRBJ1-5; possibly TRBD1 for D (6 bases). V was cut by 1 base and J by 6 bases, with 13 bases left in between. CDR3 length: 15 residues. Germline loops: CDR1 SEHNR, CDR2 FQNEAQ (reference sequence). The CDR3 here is CASSLERGGGQPQHF. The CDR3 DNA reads TGTGCCAGCAGCTTAGAAAGGGGAGGGGGTCAGCCCCAGCATTTT.

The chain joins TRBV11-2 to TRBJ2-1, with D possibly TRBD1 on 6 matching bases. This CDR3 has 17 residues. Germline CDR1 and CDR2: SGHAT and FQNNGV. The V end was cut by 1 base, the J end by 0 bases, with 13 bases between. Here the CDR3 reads CASSLAPGASSYNEQFF. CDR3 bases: TGTGCCAGCAGCTTAGCGCCAGGGGCCAGCTCCTACAATGAGCAGTTCTTC.